These 15 T cell receptor beta chains share one sample of origin, sequenced in a study of OX40 agonist ivuxolimab in advanced cancers. The repertoire was sequenced with immunoSEQ multiplex PCR; TCRdb's copy has only in-frame clones and lacks some. The data show more than 70,000 clones, with approximately 84% seen just once and 20% to 25% held by the top ten. Specimen: CD4+ or CD8+ T cells sorted from blood, collected in a trial of the OX40 agonist ivuxolimab. These TCRs come from an adult with an advanced solid tumor such as melanoma, head and neck, liver or kidney cancer.

The CDR3 reads CASSLTSGTYEQYF. The CDR3 DNA reads TGTGCCAGCAGCTTAACTAGCGGGACTTACGAGCAGTACTTC. The gene calls are TRBV5-4 and TRBJ2-7; 10 bases agree with TRBD2. This CDR3 has 14 amino acids. Trimming cost V 2 bases and J 4 bases; bases outside gene matches: 3. From germline, CDR1 is SGHNT and CDR2 YYREEE (reference sequence).

The chain has TRBV7-2 and TRBJ1-5; D call uncertain. V lost 3 bases, J lost 3 bases, and 9 bases lay in between. This CDR3 region has 14 residues. Germline CDR1 and CDR2: SGHTA and FQGNSA. The CDR3 coding sequence is TGTGCCAGCAGCTTTTTCGGAAACAATCAGCCCCAGCATTTT. This gives the protein CASSFFGNNQPQHF.

The chain links TRBV5-1 to TRBJ2-1; the D gene could be TRBD1 or TRBD2 (5 bases each). Deletions cut 2 bases from V and 0 bases from J, with 9 bases between. Germline lookup yields CDR1 SGHRS and CDR2 YFSETQ. The CDR3 spans 15 residues. CDR3: CASSFGGGSYNEQFF. The CDR3 region has the DNA TGCGCCAGCAGCTTTGGTGGGGGCTCCTACAATGAGCAGTTCTTC.

The chain employs TRBV7-8 and TRBJ1-4; 8 bases fit TRBD1. This CDR3 region has 13 residues. V lost 5 bases to trimming and J lost 10 bases; unmatched junction nucleotides: 6. Germline CDR1 reads SGHVS; CDR2 reads FQNEAQ. The CDR3 bases are TGTGCCAGCAGCCCAACAGGGGGGGGAAAACTGTTTTTT. As protein: CASSPTGGGKLFF. The full variable domain, with the rest looked up from reference TRBV7-8 and TRBJ1-4, is GAGVSQSPRYKVAKRGQDVALRCDPISGHVSLFWYQQALGQGPEFLTYFQNEAQLDKSGLPSDRFFAERPEGSVSTLKIQRTQQEDSAVYLCASSPTGGGKLFFGSGTQLSVL.

The table lists this clone with a count of one. This sequence joins TRBV21-1 and TRBJ2-5; TRBD2, as called in the table, went unchecked against the DNA. TRBV21-1 is labeled a pseudogene. This CDR3 contains 13 residues. The CDR3 sequence: CASSKPGSETQYF. The CDR3 nucleotides read TGTGCCAGCAGCAAACCCGGGTCAGAGACCCAGTACTTC.

This CDR3 is CASTNEGEATEAFF. The CDR3 bases are TGTGCCAGCACCAACGAGGGGGAGGCCACTGAAGCTTTCTTT. This chain connects TRBV6-5 to TRBJ1-1; D is perhaps TRBD1 (6 bases). Germline loops: CDR1 MNHEY, CDR2 SVGAGI. This CDR3 has 14 residues. The ends were cut back, 7 bases at V and 4 bases at J, with 16 bases in the middle.

The chain joins TRBV21-1 to TRBJ2-6; the D call in the table, TRBD2, was not verified against the DNA. TRBV21-1 is reported as a pseudogene. This CDR3 contains 19 residues. CDR3 in amino acids: CASSRSGLSKSSGANVLTF. The CDR3 bases are TGTGCCAGCAGCCGGTCCGGACTTTCAAAGAGCTCTGGGGCCAACGTCCTGACTTTC.

The chain links TRBV7-2 to TRBJ2-7; TRBD2 aligns across 8 bases. CDR3 length: 14 amino acids. V trimming: 1 base; J trimming: 4 bases; junction bases outside the gene matches: 3. Germline V CDR1 and CDR2: SGHTA, FQGNSA. The CDR3 nucleotides are TGTGCCAGCAGCTTAGACGGGGGGGATTACGAGCAGTACTTC. Translation gives CASSLDGGDYEQYF.

The chain recombines TRBV30 with TRBJ2-5, with D possibly TRBD2 on 5 matching bases. The end of the DNA is better explained by TRBJ2-7, so the J call may be wrong. The germline V gene has CDR1 GTSNPN and CDR2 SVGIG (reference sequence). The CDR3 runs to 14 residues. CDR3 in amino acids: CAWTRGGGEYEQYF. In DNA, the CDR3 is TGTGCCTGGACCCGCGGTGGAGGAGAGTACGAGCAGTACTTC.

The chain recombines TRBV6-1 with TRBJ1-1; the match to TRBD1 covers 10 bases. V was clipped by 9 bases and J by 5 bases; unmatched bases: 9. The CDR3 is 14 amino acids. The germline gives CDR1 MNHNS, CDR2 SASEGT. The CDR3 DNA follows: TGTGCCAGTCCCGGGACAGGGGCGGGTACTGAAGCTTTCTTT. Protein product: CASPGTGAGTEAFF.

The sample holds a few counts of this clone. The chain is built from TRBV11-2 and TRBJ1-6; D unresolved. Trimming cost V 1 base and J 13 bases, with 14 bases left between them. Germline CDR1 reads SGHAT; CDR2 reads FQNNGV. CDR3 size: 14 residues. The DNA for the CDR3 is TGTGCCAGCAGCTTAGTAGGGTTCCAGTTCCCCCTCCACTTT. Translation gives CASSLVGFQFPLHF.

This clone was picked up one time. The chain combines TRBV19 with TRBJ1-6; 8 bases align to TRBD1. The CDR3 runs to 15 residues. Germline-derived CDR1 and CDR2 are LNHDA and SQIVND (reference sequence). The V and J ends lost 5 bases and 6 bases, in that order; junction bases with no gene match: 6. CDR3 sequence reads: CASSSTGGGNSPLHF. The DNA of the CDR3 is TGTGCCAGTAGTTCTACAGGGGGGGGTAATTCACCCCTCCACTTT.

This clone was counted many times. The CDR3 loop reads CASPPGVSYNEQFF. The CDR3 coding sequence is TGTGCCAGCCCCCCCGGAGTATCCTACAATGAGCAGTTCTTC. The chain combines TRBV25-1 with TRBJ2-1; D uncertain. The V end was cut by 8 bases, the J end by 1 base, with 12 bases between. The length of the CDR3 is 14 residues. The germline CDR1 and CDR2 sequences are MGHDK and SYGVNS.

The chain couples TRBV6-1 to TRBJ2-7; D might be TRBD2 (6 bases). Germline V gives CDR1 MNHNS, CDR2 SASEGT. The CDR3 spans 11 residues. V lost 6 bases, J lost 9 bases, and 12 bases lay in between. CDR3: CASRAGRRQYF. In DNA form, the CDR3 reads TGTGCCAGCAGAGCCGGGAGAAGGCAGTACTTC.

This clone was seen a handful of times. This chain links TRBV2 with TRBJ2-7; a weak D match, TRBD1 (6 bases). The V and J ends lost 6 bases and 3 bases respectively, with 15 bases between them. The germline gives CDR1 SNHLY, CDR2 FYNNEI. The length of the CDR3 is 14 residues. Here the CDR3 DNA reads TGTGCCAGCAGCTTATCCCAGGGGAGCTACGAGCAGTACTTC. This gives the protein CASSLSQGSYEQYF.